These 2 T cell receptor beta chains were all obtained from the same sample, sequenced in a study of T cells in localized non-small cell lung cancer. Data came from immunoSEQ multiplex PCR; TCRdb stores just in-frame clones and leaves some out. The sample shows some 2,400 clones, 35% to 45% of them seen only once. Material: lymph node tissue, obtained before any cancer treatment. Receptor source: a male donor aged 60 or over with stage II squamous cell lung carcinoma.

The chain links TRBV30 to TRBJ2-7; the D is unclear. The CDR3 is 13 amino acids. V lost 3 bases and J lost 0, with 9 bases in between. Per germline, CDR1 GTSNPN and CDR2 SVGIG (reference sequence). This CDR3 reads CAWRGWDSYEQYF. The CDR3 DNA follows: TGTGCCTGGAGGGGGTGGGACTCCTACGAGCAGTACTTC.

This chain's CDR3 is CASSARPGQGNTGELFF. The CDR3 DNA sequence: TGTGCCAGCAGTGCGCGCCCGGGACAGGGAAACACCGGGGAGCTGTTTTTT. This rearrangement joins TRBV6-8 to TRBJ2-2, with 9 nucleotides matching TRBD1. With 5 bases clipped from V and 2 bases from J, the junction kept 9 bases outside the gene matches. The germline V gene encodes CDR1 MNHGY and CDR2 SAAAGT. The CDR3 is made up of 17 amino acids.